This T cell receptor beta chain was documented in a study of technical replicates of blood from a few donors (dated by TCRdb to between 2016 and 2019). Library preparation was by the immunoSEQ multiplex PCR assay. The source is immuneACCESS, and TCRdb retained only in-frame sequences with V and J called. Part of the clones is not carried over; for the studies checked, unresolved V genes explain less than half of this, and the remainder is unexplained. Here the sample has around 84,000 clones; over 85% occur a single time. The leading ten clones occupy about 0.23% of the sample. Notes on this clone: No antigen is known for it. No base qualities exist here, and no much larger clone lies one base off it.

V gives up 7 bases and J gives up 11 bases, and the segment between their germline ends measures 14 bases. The CDR3 numbers 11 residues from cysteine through phenylalanine. Just CDR3 DNA is preserved here, 33 bases in frame from base 1. Per the germline V gene (reference sequence), SEHNR is the CDR1 and FQNEAQ is the CDR2. What was sequenced was T cells isolated from PBMCs. The rearranged chain carries TRBV7-9 and TRBJ1-1, with no reliable assignment of the D segment. This TCR derives from a human donor in good health. The DNA sequence is TGTGCCAGCACCGATATTGGAGGCGCTTTCTTT. Its product reads: CASTDIGGAFF.